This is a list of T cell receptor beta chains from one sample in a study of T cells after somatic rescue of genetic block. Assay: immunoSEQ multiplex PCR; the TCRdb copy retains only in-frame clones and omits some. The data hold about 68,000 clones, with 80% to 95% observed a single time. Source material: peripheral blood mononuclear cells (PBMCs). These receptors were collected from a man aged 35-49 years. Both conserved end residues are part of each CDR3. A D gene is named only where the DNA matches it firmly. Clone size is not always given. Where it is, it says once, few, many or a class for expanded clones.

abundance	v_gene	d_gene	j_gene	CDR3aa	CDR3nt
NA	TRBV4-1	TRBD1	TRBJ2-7	CASSQGRPGQGAASEQYF	TGCGCCAGCAGCCAAGGCCGTCCGGGACAGGGGGCGGCGAGCGAGCAGTACTTC
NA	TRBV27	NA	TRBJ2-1	CASSLKGNINEQFF	TGTGCCAGCAGTTTAAAGGGAAACATCAATGAGCAGTTCTTC
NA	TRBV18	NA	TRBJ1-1	CASSRGQNFMNTEAFF	TGTGCCAGCTCACGCGGACAGAACTTCATGAACACTGAAGCTTTCTTT
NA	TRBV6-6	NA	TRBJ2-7	CASSYTDRQGSYEQYF	TGTGCCAGCAGTTACACCGACCGCCAGGGGAGCTACGAGCAGTACTTC
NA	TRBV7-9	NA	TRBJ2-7	CASSSSGVGQDGYEQYF	TGTGCCAGCAGCTCAAGCGGAGTCGGGCAGGATGGATACGAGCAGTACTTC
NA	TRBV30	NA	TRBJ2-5	CAWSGQVQETQYF	TGTGCCTGGAGTGGGCAGGTCCAAGAGACCCAGTACTTC
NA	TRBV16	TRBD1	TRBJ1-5	CASSQSGTGYQPQHF	TGTGCCAGCAGCCAATCGGGGACAGGATATCAGCCCCAGCATTTT
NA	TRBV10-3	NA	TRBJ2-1	CAISDAGTSYNEQFF	TGTGCCATCAGTGACGCCGGGACTTCATACAATGAGCAGTTCTTC
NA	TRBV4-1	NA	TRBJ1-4	CASSQTGTFGEKLFF	TGCGCCAGCAGCCAAACAGGGACTTTTGGTGAAAAACTGTTTTTT
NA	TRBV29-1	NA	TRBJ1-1	CSVSRNTEAFF	TGCAGCGTTAGCCGGAACACTGAAGCTTTCTTT
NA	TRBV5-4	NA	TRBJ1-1	CASSAEGTFAEAFF	TGTGCCAGCAGCGCAGAAGGGACATTCGCTGAAGCTTTCTTT
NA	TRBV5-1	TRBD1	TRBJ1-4	CASSFNPIRTGATNEKLFF	TGCGCCAGCAGCTTCAATCCGATCCGGACAGGGGCAACTAATGAAAAACTGTTTTTT
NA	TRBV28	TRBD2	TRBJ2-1	CASRAGTSNMREFF	TGTGCCAGCAGAGCCGGGACTAGTAATATGAGGGAGTTCTTC
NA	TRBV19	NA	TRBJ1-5	CASKGWDTHQANQPQHF	TGTGCCAGTAAGGGTTGGGACACCCACCAGGCAAATCAGCCCCAGCATTTT
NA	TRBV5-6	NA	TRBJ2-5	CASSLIVAETQYF	TGTGCCAGCAGCTTGATTGTCGCGGAGACCCAGTACTTC
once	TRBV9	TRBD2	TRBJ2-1	CASSPRGSGSDEQFF	TGTGCCAGCAGCCCTCGAGGGAGCGGGAGTGATGAGCAGTTCTTC
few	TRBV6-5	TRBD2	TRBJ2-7	CASSYLRAGEGRYF	TGTGCCAGCAGTTACCTTAGGGCGGGGGAAGGGAGGTACTTC
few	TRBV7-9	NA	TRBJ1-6	CASSEGRVSSPLHF	TGTGCCAGCAGCGAAGGAAGGGTGAGTTCACCCCTCCACTTT
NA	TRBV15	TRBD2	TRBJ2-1	CATSRGSGIIDEQFF	TGTGCCACCAGCAGAGGTAGCGGGATTATCGATGAGCAGTTCTTC
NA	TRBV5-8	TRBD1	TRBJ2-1	CASSPRQGDEQFF	TGTGCCAGCAGCCCTAGACAGGGCGATGAGCAGTTCTTC
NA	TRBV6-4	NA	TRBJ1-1	CASREDFGSTEAFF	TGTGCCAGCAGGGAGGACTTTGGGAGCACTGAAGCTTTCTTT
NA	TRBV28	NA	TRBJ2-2	CASSLFRVNTGELFF	TGTGCCAGCAGTTTATTCAGGGTGAACACCGGGGAGCTGTTTTTT
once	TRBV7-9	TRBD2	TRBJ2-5	CASSLGLAGATYQETQYF	TGTGCCAGCAGCTTAGGACTAGCGGGAGCCACGTACCAAGAGACCCAGTACTTC
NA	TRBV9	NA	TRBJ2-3	CASSPREIRGDTQYF	TGTGCCAGCAGCCCACGGGAGATCCGGGGAGATACGCAGTATTTT
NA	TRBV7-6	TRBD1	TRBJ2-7	CASSSGQGTYEQYF	TGTGCCAGCAGCTCGGGACAGGGTACCTACGAGCAGTACTTC